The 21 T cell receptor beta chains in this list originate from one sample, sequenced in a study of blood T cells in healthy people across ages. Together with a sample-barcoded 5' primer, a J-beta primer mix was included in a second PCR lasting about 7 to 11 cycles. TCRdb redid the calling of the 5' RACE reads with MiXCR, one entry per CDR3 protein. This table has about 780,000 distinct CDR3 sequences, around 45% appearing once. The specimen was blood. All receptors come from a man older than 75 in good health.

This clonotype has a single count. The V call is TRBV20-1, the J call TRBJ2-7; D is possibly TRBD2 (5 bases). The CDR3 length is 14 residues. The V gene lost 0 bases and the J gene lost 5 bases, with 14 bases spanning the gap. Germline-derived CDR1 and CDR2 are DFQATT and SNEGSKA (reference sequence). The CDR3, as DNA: TGCAGTGCTAGAGACCCCCGAGCGGTCCACGAGCAGTACTTC. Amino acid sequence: CSARDPRAVHEQYF.

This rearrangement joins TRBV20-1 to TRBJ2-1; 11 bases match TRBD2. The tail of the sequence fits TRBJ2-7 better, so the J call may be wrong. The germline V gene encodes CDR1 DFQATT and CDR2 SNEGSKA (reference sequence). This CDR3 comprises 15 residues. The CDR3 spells CSTSPPGLADNEQYF. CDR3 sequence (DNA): TGCAGCACCTCCCCTCCGGGACTAGCGGACAATGAGCAGTACTTC.

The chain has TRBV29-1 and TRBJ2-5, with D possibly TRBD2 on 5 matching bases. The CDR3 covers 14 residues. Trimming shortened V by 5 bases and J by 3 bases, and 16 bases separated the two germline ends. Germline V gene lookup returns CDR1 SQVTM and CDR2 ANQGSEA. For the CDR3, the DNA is TGCAGCGTTCCTTCCCCGGGATTTGAAGAGACCCAGTACTTC. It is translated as CSVPSPGFEETQYF.

Here the CDR3 DNA reads TGTGCCACCAGCAGAGATCGGCTAGTCAATGAGCAGTTCTTC. As protein: CATSRDRLVNEQFF. The rearrangement joins TRBV15 to TRBJ2-1; D is ambiguous. CDR3 length: 14 amino acids. The germline V gene encodes CDR1 LNHNV and CDR2 YYDKDF (reference sequence). Deletions cut 0 bases from V and 6 bases from J, with 9 bases between.

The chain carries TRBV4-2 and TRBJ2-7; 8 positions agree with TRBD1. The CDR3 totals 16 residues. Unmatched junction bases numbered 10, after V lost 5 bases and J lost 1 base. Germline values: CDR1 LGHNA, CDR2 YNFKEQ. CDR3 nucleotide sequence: TGTGCCAGCAGCGGATTTTACAGGGGGGAATCCTACGAGCAGTACTTC. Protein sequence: CASSGFYRGESYEQYF.

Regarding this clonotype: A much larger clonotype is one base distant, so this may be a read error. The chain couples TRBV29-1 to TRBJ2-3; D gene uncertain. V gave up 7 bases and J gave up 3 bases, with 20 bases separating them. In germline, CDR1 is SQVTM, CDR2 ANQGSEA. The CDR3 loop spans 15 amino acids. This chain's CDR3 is CSAFSVGLGTDTQYF. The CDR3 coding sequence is TGCAGCGCGTTCTCGGTGGGCCTGGGGACAGATACGCAGTATTTT.

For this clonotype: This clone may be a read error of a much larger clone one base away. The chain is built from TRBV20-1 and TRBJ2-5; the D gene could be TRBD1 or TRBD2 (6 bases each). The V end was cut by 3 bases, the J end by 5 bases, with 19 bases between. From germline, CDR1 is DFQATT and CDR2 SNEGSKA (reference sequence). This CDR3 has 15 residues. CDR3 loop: CSARGGGPMPETQYF. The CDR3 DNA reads TGCAGTGCTAGGGGGGGCGGACCTATGCCGGAGACCCAGTACTTC.

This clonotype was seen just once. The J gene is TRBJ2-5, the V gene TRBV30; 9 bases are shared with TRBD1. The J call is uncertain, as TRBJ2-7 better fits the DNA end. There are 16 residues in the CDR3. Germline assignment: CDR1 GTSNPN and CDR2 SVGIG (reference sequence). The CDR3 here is CAWSESQGAGAYEQYF. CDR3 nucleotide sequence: TGTGCCTGGAGTGAATCACAGGGGGCGGGCGCCTACGAGCAGTACTTC.

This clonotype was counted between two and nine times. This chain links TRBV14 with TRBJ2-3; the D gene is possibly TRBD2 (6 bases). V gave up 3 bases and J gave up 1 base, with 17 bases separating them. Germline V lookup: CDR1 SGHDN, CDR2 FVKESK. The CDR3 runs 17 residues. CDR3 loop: CASSHRLGPPGTDTQYF. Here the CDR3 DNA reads TGTGCCAGCAGCCACCGACTAGGGCCCCCCGGCACAGATACGCAGTATTTT.

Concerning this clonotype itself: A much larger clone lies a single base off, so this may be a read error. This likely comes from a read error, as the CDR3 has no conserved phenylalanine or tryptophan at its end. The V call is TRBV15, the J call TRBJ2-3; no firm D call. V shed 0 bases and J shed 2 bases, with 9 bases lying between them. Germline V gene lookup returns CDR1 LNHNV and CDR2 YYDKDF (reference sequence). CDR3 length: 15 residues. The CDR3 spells CATSRDRAHTDTQYV. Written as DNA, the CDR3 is TGTGCCACCAGCAGAGATCGGGCCCACACAGATACGCAGTATGTT.

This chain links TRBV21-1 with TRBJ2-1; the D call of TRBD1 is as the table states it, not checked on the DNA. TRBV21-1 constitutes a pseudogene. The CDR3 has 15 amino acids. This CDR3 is CASVRAGGPQETQFF. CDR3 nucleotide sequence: TGTGCCAGCGTCAGGGCAGGGGGCCCCCAAGAGACCCAGTTCTTC.

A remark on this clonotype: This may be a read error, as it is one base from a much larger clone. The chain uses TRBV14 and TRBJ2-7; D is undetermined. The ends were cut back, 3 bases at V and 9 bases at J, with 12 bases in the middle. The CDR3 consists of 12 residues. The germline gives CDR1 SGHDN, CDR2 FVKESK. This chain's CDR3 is CASSHGPLRQYF. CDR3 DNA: TGTGCCAGCAGCCACGGACCACTGCGGCAGTACTTC. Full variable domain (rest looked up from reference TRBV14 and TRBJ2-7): EAGVTQFPSHSVIEKGQTVTLRCDPISGHDNLYWYRRVMGKEIKFLLHFVKESKQDESGMPNNRFLAERTGGTYSTLKVQPAELEDSGVYFCASSHGPLRQYFGPGTRLTVT.

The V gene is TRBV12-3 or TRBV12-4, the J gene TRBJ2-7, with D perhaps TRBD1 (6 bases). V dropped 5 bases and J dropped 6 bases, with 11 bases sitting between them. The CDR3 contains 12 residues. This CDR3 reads CASSTGSPEQYF. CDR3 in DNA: TGTGCCAGCAGTACAGGGTCCCCCGAGCAGTACTTC.

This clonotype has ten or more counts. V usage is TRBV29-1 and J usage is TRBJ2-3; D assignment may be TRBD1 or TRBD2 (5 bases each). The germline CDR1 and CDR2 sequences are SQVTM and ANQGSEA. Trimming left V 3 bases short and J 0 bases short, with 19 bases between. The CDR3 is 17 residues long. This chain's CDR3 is CSVDGAVVPFSTDTQYF. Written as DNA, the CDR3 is TGCAGCGTTGACGGGGCGGTTGTCCCTTTTAGCACAGATACGCAGTATTTT.

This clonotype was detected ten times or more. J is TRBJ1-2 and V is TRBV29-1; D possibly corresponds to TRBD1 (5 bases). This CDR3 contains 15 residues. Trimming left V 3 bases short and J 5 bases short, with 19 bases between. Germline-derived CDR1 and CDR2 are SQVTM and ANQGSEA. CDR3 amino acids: CSVEFPRGGGYGYTF. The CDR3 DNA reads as TGCAGCGTTGAGTTCCCGCGGGGGGGAGGGTATGGCTACACCTTC. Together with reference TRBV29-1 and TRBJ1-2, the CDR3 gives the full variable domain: SAVISQKPSRDICQRGTSLTIQCQVDSQVTMMFWYRQQPGQSLTLIATANQGSEATYESGFVIDKFPISRPNLTFSTLTVSNMSPEDSSIYLCSVEFPRGGGYGYTFGSGTRLTVV.

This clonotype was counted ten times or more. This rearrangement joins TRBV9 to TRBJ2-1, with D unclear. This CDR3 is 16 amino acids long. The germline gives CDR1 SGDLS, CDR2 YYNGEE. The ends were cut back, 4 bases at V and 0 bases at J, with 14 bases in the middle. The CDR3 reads CASSPAVGSSYNEQFF. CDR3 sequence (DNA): TGTGCCAGCAGCCCCGCGGTAGGAAGCTCCTACAATGAGCAGTTCTTC.

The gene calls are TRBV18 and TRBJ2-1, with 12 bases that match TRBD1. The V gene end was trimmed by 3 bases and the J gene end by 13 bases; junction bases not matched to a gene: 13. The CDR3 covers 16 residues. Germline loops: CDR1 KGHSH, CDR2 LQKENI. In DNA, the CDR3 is TGTGCCAGCTCACCCCGGGGACAGGGGGCAGAAGAGACCCAGTTCTTC. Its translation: CASSPRGQGAEETQFF.

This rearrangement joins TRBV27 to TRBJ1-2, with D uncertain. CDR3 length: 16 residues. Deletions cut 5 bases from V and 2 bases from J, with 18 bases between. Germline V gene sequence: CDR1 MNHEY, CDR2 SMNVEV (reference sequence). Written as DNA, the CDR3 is TGTGCCAGCAGTCGCGCGGCGGGGAACGTAAACTATGGCTACACCTTC. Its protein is CASSRAAGNVNYGYTF.

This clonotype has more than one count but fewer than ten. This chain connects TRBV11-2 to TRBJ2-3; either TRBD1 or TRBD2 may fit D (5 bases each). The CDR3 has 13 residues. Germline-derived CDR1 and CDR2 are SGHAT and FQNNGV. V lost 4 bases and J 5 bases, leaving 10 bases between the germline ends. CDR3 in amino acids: CASSSSGGDTQYF. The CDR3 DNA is TGTGCCAGCAGCTCAAGTGGGGGAGATACGCAGTATTTT.

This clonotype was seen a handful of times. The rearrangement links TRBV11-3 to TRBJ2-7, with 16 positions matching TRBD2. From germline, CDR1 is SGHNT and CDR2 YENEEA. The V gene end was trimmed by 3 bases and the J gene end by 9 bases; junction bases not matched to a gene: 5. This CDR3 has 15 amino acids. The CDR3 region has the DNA TGTGCCAGCAGCTTCACCGGGACTAGCGGGAGGGTGCAGTACTTC. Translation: CASSFTGTSGRVQYF.

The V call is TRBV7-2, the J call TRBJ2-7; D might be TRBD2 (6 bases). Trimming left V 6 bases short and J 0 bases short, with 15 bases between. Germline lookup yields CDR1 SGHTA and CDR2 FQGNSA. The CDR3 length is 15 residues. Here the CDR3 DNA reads TGTGCCAGCAGTTCTATAGCGGCCGGCTCCTACGAGCAGTACTTC. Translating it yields CASSSIAAGSYEQYF.